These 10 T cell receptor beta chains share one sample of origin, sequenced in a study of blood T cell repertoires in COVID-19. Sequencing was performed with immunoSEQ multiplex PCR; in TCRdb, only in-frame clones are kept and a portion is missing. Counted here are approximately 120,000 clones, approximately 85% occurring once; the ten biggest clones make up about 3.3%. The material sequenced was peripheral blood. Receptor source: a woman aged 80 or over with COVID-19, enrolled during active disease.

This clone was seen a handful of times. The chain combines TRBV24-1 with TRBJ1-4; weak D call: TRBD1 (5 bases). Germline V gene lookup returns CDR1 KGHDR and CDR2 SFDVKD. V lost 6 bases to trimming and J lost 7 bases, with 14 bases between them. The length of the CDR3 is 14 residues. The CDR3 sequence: CATSKGNGAEKLFF. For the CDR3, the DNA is TGTGCCACCAGTAAGGGGAATGGGGCTGAAAAACTGTTTTTT.

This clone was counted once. The CDR3 spells CASSLRRVTDTQYF. CDR3 DNA: TGTGCCAGTTCGCTCAGGCGAGTAACAGATACGCAGTATTTT. V is TRBV19 and J is TRBJ2-3; D unclear. In germline, CDR1 is LNHDA, CDR2 SQIVND (reference sequence). V was cut by 8 bases and J by 3 bases, with 15 bases left in between. This CDR3 has 14 residues.

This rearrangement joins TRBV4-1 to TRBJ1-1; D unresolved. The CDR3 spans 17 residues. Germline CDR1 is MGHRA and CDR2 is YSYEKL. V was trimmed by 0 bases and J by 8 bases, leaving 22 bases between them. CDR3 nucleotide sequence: TGCGCCAGCAGCCAAGAGCCTCCTCACCCAGGTACTGCCGAAGCTTTCTTT. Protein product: CASSQEPPHPGTAEAFF.

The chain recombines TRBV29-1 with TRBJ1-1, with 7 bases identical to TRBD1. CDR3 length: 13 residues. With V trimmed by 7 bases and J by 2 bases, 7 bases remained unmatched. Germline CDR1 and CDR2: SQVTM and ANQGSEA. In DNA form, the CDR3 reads TGCAGCGCAATAAGGGACAGTAACACTGAAGCTTTCTTT. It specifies CSAIRDSNTEAFF.

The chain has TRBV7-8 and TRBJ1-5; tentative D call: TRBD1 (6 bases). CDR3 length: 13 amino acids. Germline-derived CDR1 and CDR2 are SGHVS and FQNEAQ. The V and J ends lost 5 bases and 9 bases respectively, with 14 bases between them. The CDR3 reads CASSLKGGGPQHF. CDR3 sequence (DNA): TGTGCCAGCAGCCTCAAAGGGGGGGGGCCCCAGCATTTT.

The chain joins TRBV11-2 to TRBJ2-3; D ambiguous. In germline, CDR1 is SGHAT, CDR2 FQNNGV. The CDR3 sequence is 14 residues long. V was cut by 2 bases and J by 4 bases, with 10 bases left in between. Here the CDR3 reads CASSLSGWPDTQYF. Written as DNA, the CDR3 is TGTGCCAGCAGCTTATCTGGCTGGCCAGATACGCAGTATTTT.

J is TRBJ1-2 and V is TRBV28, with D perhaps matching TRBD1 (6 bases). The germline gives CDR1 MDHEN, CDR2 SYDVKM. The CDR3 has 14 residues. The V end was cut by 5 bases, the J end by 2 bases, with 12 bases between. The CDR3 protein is CASSAGGPNYGYTF. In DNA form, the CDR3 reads TGTGCCAGCAGTGCGGGGGGGCCCAACTATGGCTACACCTTC.

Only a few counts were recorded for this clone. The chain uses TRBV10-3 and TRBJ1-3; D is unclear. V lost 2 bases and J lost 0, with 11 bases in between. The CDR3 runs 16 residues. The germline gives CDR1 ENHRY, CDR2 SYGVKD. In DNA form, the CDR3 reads TGTGCCATCAGTGAGGGGAGGTTGCTCTCTGGAAACACCATATATTTT. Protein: CAISEGRLLSGNTIYF.

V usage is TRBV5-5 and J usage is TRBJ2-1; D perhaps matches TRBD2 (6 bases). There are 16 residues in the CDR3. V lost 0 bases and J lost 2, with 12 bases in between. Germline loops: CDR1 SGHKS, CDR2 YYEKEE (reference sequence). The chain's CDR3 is CASSLAGTPTYNEQFF. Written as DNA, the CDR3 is TGTGCCAGCAGCTTGGCCGGGACTCCGACCTACAATGAGCAGTTCTTC.

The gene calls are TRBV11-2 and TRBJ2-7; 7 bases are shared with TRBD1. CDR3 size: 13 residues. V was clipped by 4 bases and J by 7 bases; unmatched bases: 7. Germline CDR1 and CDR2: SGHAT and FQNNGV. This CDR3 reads CASSSDRVGEQYF. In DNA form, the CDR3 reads TGTGCCAGCAGCTCAGACAGGGTGGGAGAGCAGTACTTC.